This T cell receptor beta chain was documented in a study of blood T cell repertoires in COVID-19. Overall study: PBMCs, B-cell-depleted T cells, or T cells provided the cDNA or gDNA that made up the material.

The method was immunoSEQ multiplex PCR; TCRdb's version includes in-frame clones alone and lacks a portion of them. The data contain 60,000 or so clones, roughly 93% of them seen just once; the ten biggest clones take up 1.5% to 2%. CDR3 size: 13 residues. Germline CDR1 SGHTA, CDR2 FQGTGA. V lost 4 bases and J lost 3, with 6 bases in between. The rearrangement uses TRBV7-3 and TRBJ2-2; no reliable D call. The clonotype comes from a human donor in a cohort sampled during active COVID-19. What was sequenced was peripheral blood. The CDR3 spells CASSSQYTGELFF. In DNA form, the CDR3 reads TGTGCCAGCAGCTCTCAGTACACCGGGGAGCTGTTTTTT.